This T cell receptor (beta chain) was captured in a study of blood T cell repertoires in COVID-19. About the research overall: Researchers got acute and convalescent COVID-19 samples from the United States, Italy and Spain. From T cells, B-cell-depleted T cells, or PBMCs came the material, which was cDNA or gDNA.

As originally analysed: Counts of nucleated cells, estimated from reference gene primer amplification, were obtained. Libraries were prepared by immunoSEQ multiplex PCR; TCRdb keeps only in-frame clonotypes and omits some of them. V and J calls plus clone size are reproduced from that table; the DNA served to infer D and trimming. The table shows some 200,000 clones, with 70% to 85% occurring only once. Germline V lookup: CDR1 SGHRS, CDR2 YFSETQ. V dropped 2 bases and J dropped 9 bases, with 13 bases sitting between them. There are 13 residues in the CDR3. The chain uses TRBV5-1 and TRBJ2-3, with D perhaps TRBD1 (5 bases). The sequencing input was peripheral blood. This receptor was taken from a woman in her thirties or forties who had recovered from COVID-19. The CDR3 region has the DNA TGCGCCAGCAGCTTTGAAGGGGTACAGACGCAGTATTTT. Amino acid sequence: CASSFEGVQTQYF. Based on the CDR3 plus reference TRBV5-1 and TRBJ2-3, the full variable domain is KAGVTQTPRYLIKTRGQQVTLSCSPISGHRSVSWYQQTPGQGLQFLFEYFSETQRNKGNFPGRFSGRQFSNSRSEMNVSTLELGDSALYLCASSFEGVQTQYFGPGTRLTVL.